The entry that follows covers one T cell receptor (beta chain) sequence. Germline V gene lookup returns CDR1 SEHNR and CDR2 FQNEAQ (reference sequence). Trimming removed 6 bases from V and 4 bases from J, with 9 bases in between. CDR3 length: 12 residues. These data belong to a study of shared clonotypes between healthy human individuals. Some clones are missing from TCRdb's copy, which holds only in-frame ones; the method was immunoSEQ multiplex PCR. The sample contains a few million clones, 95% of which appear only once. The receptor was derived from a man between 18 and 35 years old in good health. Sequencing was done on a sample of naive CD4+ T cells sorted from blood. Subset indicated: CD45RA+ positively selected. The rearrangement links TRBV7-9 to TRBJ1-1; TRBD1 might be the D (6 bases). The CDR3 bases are TGTGCCAGCAGTTCACAGGGCACTGAAGCTTTCTTT. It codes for CASSSQGTEAFF.